The clone carrying this T cell receptor beta chain was seen at least ten times. Its specificity is not known. One end of the junction is discordant with germline, which a read error may explain. This specimen belongs to a study of regulatory T cells in long-lasting Graves disease. Germline CDR1 is SGHRS and CDR2 is YFSETQ. CDR3 length: 13 residues. CDR3-region Arm-PCR and iRepertoire HTBI primers produced the TCR beta libraries. TCRdb itself ran the multiplex PCR reads through MiXCR, one entry per CDR3 protein. The sample consists of approximately 470,000 distinct CDR3 sequences, less than 25% of them appearing once. Study results and limitations: TCR diversity was lower in persistent than newly diagnosed Graves' disease. In persistent patients, shared public clonotypes (more than 2,500) outnumbered those in new patients (approximately 970).

As to time point: persistent/refractory GD, antithyroid drugs over 5 years with positive TRAb. PBMC RNA served as the TCR library source. The chain uses TRBV5-1 and TRBJ2-7; tentatively, D is TRBD1 (5 bases). Material: peripheral blood mononuclear cells (PBMCs), obtained when the disease was refractory, from a patient treated with antithyroid drugs. The TCR sequence derives from a female donor with Graves disease. CDR3: CASSFRVSYEQYF. CDR3 DNA: TGTGCCAGCAGTTTCAGGGTTTCCTACGAGCAGTACTTC.